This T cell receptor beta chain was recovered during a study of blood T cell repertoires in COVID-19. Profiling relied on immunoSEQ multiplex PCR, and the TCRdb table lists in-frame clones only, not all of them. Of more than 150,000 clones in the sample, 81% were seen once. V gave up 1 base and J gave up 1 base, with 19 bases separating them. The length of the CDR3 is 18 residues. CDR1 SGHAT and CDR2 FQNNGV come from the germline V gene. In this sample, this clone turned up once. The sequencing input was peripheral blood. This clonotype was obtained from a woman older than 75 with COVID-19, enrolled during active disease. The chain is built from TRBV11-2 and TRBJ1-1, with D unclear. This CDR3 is CASSLGILRHFQNTEAFF. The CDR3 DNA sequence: TGTGCCAGCAGCTTAGGCATCCTACGACACTTTCAGAACACTGAAGCTTTCTTT.